The 31 T cell receptor beta chains below all came from one sample that was sequenced in a study of T cell changes during pregnancy in multiple sclerosis. Clones were sequenced by immunoSEQ multiplex PCR, and TCRdb holds only the in-frame ones, with some missing. The sample lists around 62,000 clones; around 90% were seen once. Sequencing used CD4+ T cells from peripheral blood mononuclear cells, obtained in the first trimester of pregnancy. Receptors were obtained from a female donor with multiple sclerosis, enrolled in a pregnancy study.

The chain recombines TRBV19 with TRBJ1-2; the D gene is possibly TRBD1 (6 bases). The germline V gene encodes CDR1 LNHDA and CDR2 SQIVND (reference sequence). This CDR3 has 13 residues. V lost 3 bases, J lost 4 bases, and 9 bases lay in between. CDR3 loop: CASSMDRGYGYTF. The CDR3 bases are TGTGCCAGTAGTATGGACAGAGGCTATGGCTACACCTTC.

V is TRBV7-2 and J is TRBJ2-3; D gene uncertain. This CDR3 has 14 residues. Trimming cost V 1 base and J 2 bases, with 7 bases left between them. CDR1 and CDR2 (germline): SGHTA, FQGNSA. The CDR3 region has the DNA TGTGCCAGCAGCTTAGTCCTCCCCACAGATACGCAGTATTTT. This codes for CASSLVLPTDTQYF. Full variable domain (outside the CDR3, taken from reference TRBV7-2 and TRBJ2-3): GAGVSQSPSNKVTEKGKDVELRCDPISGHTALYWYRQSLGQGLEFLIYFQGNSAPDKSGLPSDRFSAERTGGSVSTLTIQRTQQEDSAVYLCASSLVLPTDTQYFGPGTRLTVL.

V is TRBV7-2 and J is TRBJ2-7, with D possibly being TRBD2 (6 bases). V was trimmed by 1 base and J by 4 bases, leaving 14 bases between them. The CDR3 totals 15 residues. The germline V gene has CDR1 SGHTA and CDR2 FQGNSA. CDR3 region: CASSLVAGQEYEQYF. DNA for the CDR3: TGTGCCAGCAGCTTAGTGGCGGGGCAAGAGTACGAGCAGTACTTC.

This clone showed up just once. The V and J genes are TRBV7-3 and TRBJ2-1, with 8 bases identical to TRBD2. The germline gives CDR1 SGHTA, CDR2 FQGTGA. The CDR3 runs 16 residues. Losses at the gene ends were 5 bases for V and 0 bases for J; bases not matched to a gene: 6. CDR3 nucleotides: TGTGCCAGCAGCCGCACGCTAGCGGGCTCCTACAATGAGCAGTTCTTC. Amino acid sequence: CASSRTLAGSYNEQFF.

The chain combines TRBV7-9 with TRBJ1-6; weak D call: TRBD1 (5 bases). CDR1 and CDR2 from the germline V gene are SEHNR and FQNEAQ (reference sequence). The CDR3 consists of 14 residues. The ends were cut back, 0 bases at V and 10 bases at J, with 10 bases in the middle. This chain's CDR3 is CASSLARDESPLHF. The CDR3 DNA is TGTGCCAGCAGCTTAGCCAGGGATGAATCACCCCTCCACTTT.

This chain joins TRBV6-4 and TRBJ2-1, with 9 bases that match TRBD2. V gave up 3 bases and J gave up 8 bases; unmatched junction bases: 8. Germline V gives CDR1 MRHNA, CDR2 SNTAGT. The CDR3 contains 15 residues. The CDR3 loop reads CASSDGGGAVDEQFF. The CDR3 region has the DNA TGTGCCAGCAGTGATGGCGGGGGGGCCGTGGATGAGCAGTTCTTC.

The chain has TRBV29-1 and TRBJ1-6; 9 positions agree with TRBD1. V gave up 7 bases and J gave up 7 bases; unmatched junction bases: 5. Germline V gives CDR1 SQVTM, CDR2 ANQGSEA. The CDR3 runs 13 residues. CDR3 region: CSANRGRNSPLHF. The DNA for the CDR3 is TGCAGCGCTAACAGGGGGCGAAATTCACCCCTCCACTTT.

The chain links TRBV29-1 to TRBJ2-5; TRBD2 matches at 10 bases. The CDR3 loop spans 13 amino acids. Germline-derived CDR1 and CDR2 are SQVTM and ANQGSEA. With 7 bases clipped from V and 7 bases from J, the junction kept 9 bases outside the gene matches. DNA for the CDR3: TGCAGCGCCCTTCTAGCGGGGGTTGTGACCCAGTACTTC. Translating it yields CSALLAGVVTQYF.

CDR3 residues: CASTRGGGAYEQYF. The CDR3 region has the DNA TGTGCCAGCACGAGAGGAGGGGGCGCGTACGAGCAGTACTTC. The chain is built from TRBV6-6 and TRBJ2-7; D is possibly TRBD1 (7 bases). This CDR3 has 14 residues. CDR1 and CDR2 from the germline V gene are MNHNY and SVGAGI (reference sequence). Trimming stripped 7 bases from V and 4 bases from J, with 17 bases between.

This clone appeared once. The chain couples TRBV15 to TRBJ1-3, with D unclear. V was pared by 3 bases and J by 4 bases, with 16 bases between. The CDR3 has 16 residues. Germline V CDR1 and CDR2: LNHNV, YYDKDF (reference sequence). CDR3 sequence reads: CATSSRGRPEGNTIYF. CDR3 DNA sequence: TGTGCCACCAGCAGCCGAGGGCGACCCGAGGGAAACACCATATATTTT.

This sequence joins TRBV9 and TRBJ2-1, with 7 bases aligning to TRBD2. CDR1 SGDLS and CDR2 YYNGEE come from the germline V gene. The CDR3 covers 15 residues. J was trimmed by 9 bases and V by 2 bases; bases with no gene match: 11. The CDR3 reads CASSVHFTSVSEQFF. CDR3 DNA: TGTGCCAGCAGCGTTCACTTTACTAGCGTCAGTGAGCAGTTCTTC.

The V and J genes are TRBV7-9 and TRBJ1-6, with D uncertain. There are 17 residues in the CDR3. Germline values: CDR1 SEHNR, CDR2 FQNEAQ (reference sequence). Trimming removed 4 bases at V and 5 bases at J, with 18 bases between. This CDR3 reads CASSSPPFGADNSPLHF. The CDR3 coding sequence is TGTGCCAGCAGCTCACCCCCATTCGGAGCCGATAATTCACCCCTCCACTTT.

The J gene is TRBJ1-3, the V gene TRBV30; TRBD1 is a possible D gene (5 bases). The CDR3 has 17 amino acids. Germline V CDR1 and CDR2: GTSNPN, SVGIG (reference sequence). V gave up 5 bases and J gave up 0 bases, with 20 bases separating them. CDR3 loop: CAWGGWGKYNSGNTIYF. For the CDR3, the DNA is TGTGCCTGGGGTGGGTGGGGCAAATACAACTCTGGAAACACCATATATTTT.

The chain recombines TRBV10-1 with TRBJ2-3; 8 bases agree with TRBD2. CDR1 is WNHNN and CDR2 is SYGVQD in the germline V gene (reference sequence). This CDR3 contains 15 residues. V lost 6 bases to trimming and J lost 5 bases; unmatched junction nucleotides: 10. This CDR3 is CASSGAGTSLDTQYF. CDR3 DNA: TGCGCCAGCAGCGGCGCCGGGACTAGTTTAGATACGCAGTATTTT.

The chain uses TRBV21-1 and TRBJ2-6; TRBD1 reflects the table's D call only, with no check against the DNA. TRBV21-1 is marked as a pseudogene. This CDR3 region has 21 residues. CDR3 protein: CASSPTAGTGDSSSGANVLTF. DNA of the CDR3: TGTGCCAGCAGCCCCACGGCCGGGACAGGAGATAGTAGCTCTGGGGCCAACGTCCTGACTTTC.

This clone was detected once. The rearrangement joins TRBV29-1 to TRBJ1-5; D might be TRBD1 (5 bases). In germline, CDR1 is SQVTM, CDR2 ANQGSEA. Trimming took off 6 bases at V and 7 bases at J, with 13 bases between the two ends. This CDR3 comprises 12 residues. The CDR3 sequence: CSVGGPRQPQHF. CDR3 in DNA: TGCAGCGTGGGGGGACCTCGCCAGCCCCAGCATTTT.

V and J are TRBV19 and TRBJ2-2; D unclear. The CDR3 spans 14 residues. V lost 5 bases and J lost 4, with 11 bases in between. CDR1 and CDR2 from the germline V gene are LNHDA and SQIVND (reference sequence). The CDR3 spells CASSSGVATGELFF. As DNA, the CDR3 is TGTGCCAGTAGTTCTGGAGTTGCCACCGGGGAGCTGTTTTTT.

The chain recombines TRBV27 with TRBJ2-3; 11 bases agree with TRBD2. The CDR3 has 16 residues. The V and J ends lost 4 bases and 1 base, in that order; junction bases with no gene match: 4. Germline CDR1 is MNHEY and CDR2 is SMNVEV (reference sequence). The DNA for the CDR3 is TGTGCCAGCAGTTCTCAGGGACTAGCGGGCACAGATACGCAGTATTTT. This sequence encodes CASSSQGLAGTDTQYF.

The chain employs TRBV7-6 and TRBJ1-3, with D possibly matching TRBD1 (5 bases). In germline, CDR1 is SGHVS, CDR2 FNYEAQ. CDR3 length equals 17 residues. Trimming stripped 1 base from V and 0 bases from J, with 13 bases between. The CDR3 loop reads CASSLGPRQSSGNTIYF. DNA for the CDR3: TGTGCCAGCAGCTTAGGGCCCAGACAGAGCTCTGGAAACACCATATATTTT.

The chain links TRBV6-6 to TRBJ1-2, with a weak D call TRBD1 (6 bases). The germline V gene encodes CDR1 MNHNY and CDR2 SVGAGI (reference sequence). This CDR3 has 13 residues. V was trimmed by 7 bases and J by 3 bases, leaving 12 bases between them. The CDR3: CASTHRVDYGYTF. DNA for the CDR3: TGTGCCAGCACCCACAGGGTCGACTATGGCTACACCTTC.

This clone was seen just once. The chain uses TRBV5-1 and TRBJ2-7; 12 bases match TRBD2. This CDR3 comprises 14 residues. The V gene's germline CDR1 is SGHRS and CDR2 YFSETQ. The ends lost 3 bases at V and 3 bases at J; junction bases unmatched: 1. CDR3 nucleotide sequence: TGCGCCAGCAGCTCTAGCGGGGGGGGCTACGAGCAGTACTTC. It specifies CASSSSGGGYEQYF. Combining the CDR3 with reference TRBV5-1 and TRBJ2-7 gives the whole variable domain KAGVTQTPRYLIKTRGQQVTLSCSPISGHRSVSWYQQTPGQGLQFLFEYFSETQRNKGNFPGRFSGRQFSNSRSEMNVSTLELGDSALYLCASSSSGGGYEQYFGPGTRLTVT.

The chain employs TRBV5-1 and TRBJ2-5, with 8 nucleotides matching TRBD1. After removal of 5 bases from V and 1 base from J, the junction contained 4 bases not matched to a gene. CDR1 is SGHRS and CDR2 is YFSETQ in the germline V gene. This CDR3 has 14 residues. CDR3 nucleotide sequence: TGCGCCAGCAGTCCAGGGGGCTCCCAAGAGACCCAGTACTTC. It encodes CASSPGGSQETQYF.

V and J are TRBV11-1 and TRBJ2-4; TRBD1 agrees at 7 bases. This CDR3 is built from 15 residues. Unmatched junction bases numbered 10, after V lost 5 bases and J lost 6 bases. Per germline, CDR1 SGHAT and CDR2 FQDESV (reference sequence). CDR3 sequence reads: CASSAAEGAGNIQYF. The CDR3 DNA reads as TGTGCCAGCAGCGCGGCCGAGGGGGCCGGAAACATTCAGTACTTC.

The rearrangement links TRBV10-3 to TRBJ1-3; the D gene is possibly TRBD1 (6 bases). Trimming took off 6 bases at V and 0 bases at J, with 12 bases between the two ends. The V gene's germline CDR1 is ENHRY and CDR2 SYGVKD. CDR3 size: 15 residues. DNA for the CDR3: TGTGCCATCAGGGGCGGACAGAGCTCTGGAAACACCATATATTTT. It specifies CAIRGGQSSGNTIYF.

This chain connects TRBV7-3 to TRBJ2-3; D is possibly TRBD1 (6 bases). The CDR3 runs to 16 residues. Germline CDR1 reads SGHTA; CDR2 reads FQGTGA. The V end lost 5 bases, the J end lost 2 bases, and 17 bases lay between the germline ends. CDR3 bases: TGTGCCAGCAGCCCCCTTCAGGGGCGTTCCACAGATACGCAGTATTTT. Protein sequence: CASSPLQGRSTDTQYF.

This clone was observed many times. The rearrangement uses TRBV27 and TRBJ2-2; 9 nucleotides line up with TRBD1. The CDR3 runs 16 residues. Germline V gene sequence: CDR1 MNHEY, CDR2 SMNVEV (reference sequence). Trimming took 5 bases from V and 0 from J; bases not matched to a gene: 4. The CDR3 loop reads CASSRRQGANTGELFF. CDR3 in DNA: TGTGCCAGCAGTCGCCGACAGGGGGCGAACACCGGGGAGCTGTTTTTT.

The V call is TRBV11-2, the J call TRBJ1-1; maybe TRBD1 (5 bases). Germline loops: CDR1 SGHAT, CDR2 FQNNGV. The CDR3 contains 14 residues. Deletions cut 1 base from V and 5 bases from J, with 11 bases between. The CDR3 region is CASSLVGGWTEAFF. The DNA of the CDR3 is TGTGCCAGCAGCTTAGTTGGGGGGTGGACTGAAGCTTTCTTT.

This clone has just one count. CDR3 region: CASSQDHGGQGDEQYF. As DNA, the CDR3 is TGTGCCAGCAGCCAAGATCACGGGGGACAGGGAGACGAGCAGTACTTC. J is TRBJ2-7 and V is TRBV4-2; TRBD1 agrees at 9 bases. Germline V lookup: CDR1 LGHNA, CDR2 YNFKEQ. CDR3 size: 16 residues. V lost 0 bases, J lost 5 bases, and 8 bases stayed unmatched.

This clone has just one count. This chain connects TRBV5-6 to TRBJ2-7; D unclear. This CDR3 contains 13 residues. Between the trimmed V and J ends, which lost 0 bases and 3 bases, there was a span of 7 bases. Germline V gene sequence: CDR1 SGHDT, CDR2 YYEEEE. The CDR3 loop reads CASSLGRFYEQYF. In nucleotides, the CDR3 is TGTGCCAGCAGCTTGGGCAGATTCTACGAGCAGTACTTC.

The chain employs TRBV27 and TRBJ1-2, with TRBD1 matching 7 bases. The CDR3 covers 15 residues. The J segment lost 8 bases and the V segment lost 10 bases, leaving 19 bases of the junction unmatched. Looked up from germline, CDR1 is MNHEY and CDR2 is SMNVEV (reference sequence). The CDR3 sequence: CATQDRTIRAGGYTF. CDR3 sequence (DNA): TGTGCCACTCAGGACAGGACAATCAGGGCTGGAGGCTACACCTTC.

This chain joins TRBV7-6 and TRBJ1-2; 7 bases fit TRBD1. The germline CDR1 and CDR2 sequences are SGHVS and FNYEAQ. The J segment lost 4 bases and the V segment lost 5 bases, leaving 10 bases of the junction unmatched. The length of the CDR3 is 15 residues. The CDR3 DNA reads as TGTGCCAGCAGCCCCCGTGACAGGGAAGGCTATGGCTACACCTTC. As protein: CASSPRDREGYGYTF.